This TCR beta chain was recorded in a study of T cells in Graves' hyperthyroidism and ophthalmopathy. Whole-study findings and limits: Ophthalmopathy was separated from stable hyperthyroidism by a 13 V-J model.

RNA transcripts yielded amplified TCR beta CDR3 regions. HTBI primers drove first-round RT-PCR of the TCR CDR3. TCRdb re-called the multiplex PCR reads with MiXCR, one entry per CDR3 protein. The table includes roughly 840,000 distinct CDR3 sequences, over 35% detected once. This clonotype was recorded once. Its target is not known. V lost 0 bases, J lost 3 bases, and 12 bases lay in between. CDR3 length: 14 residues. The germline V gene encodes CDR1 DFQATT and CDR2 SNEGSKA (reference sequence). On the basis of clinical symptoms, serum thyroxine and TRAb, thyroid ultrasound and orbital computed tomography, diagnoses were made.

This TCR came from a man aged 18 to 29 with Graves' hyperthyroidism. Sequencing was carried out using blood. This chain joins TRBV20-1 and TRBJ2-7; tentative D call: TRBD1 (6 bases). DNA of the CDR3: TGCAGTGCTAGAGACCCGGGACACATCTACGAGCAGTACTTC. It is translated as CSARDPGHIYEQYF.